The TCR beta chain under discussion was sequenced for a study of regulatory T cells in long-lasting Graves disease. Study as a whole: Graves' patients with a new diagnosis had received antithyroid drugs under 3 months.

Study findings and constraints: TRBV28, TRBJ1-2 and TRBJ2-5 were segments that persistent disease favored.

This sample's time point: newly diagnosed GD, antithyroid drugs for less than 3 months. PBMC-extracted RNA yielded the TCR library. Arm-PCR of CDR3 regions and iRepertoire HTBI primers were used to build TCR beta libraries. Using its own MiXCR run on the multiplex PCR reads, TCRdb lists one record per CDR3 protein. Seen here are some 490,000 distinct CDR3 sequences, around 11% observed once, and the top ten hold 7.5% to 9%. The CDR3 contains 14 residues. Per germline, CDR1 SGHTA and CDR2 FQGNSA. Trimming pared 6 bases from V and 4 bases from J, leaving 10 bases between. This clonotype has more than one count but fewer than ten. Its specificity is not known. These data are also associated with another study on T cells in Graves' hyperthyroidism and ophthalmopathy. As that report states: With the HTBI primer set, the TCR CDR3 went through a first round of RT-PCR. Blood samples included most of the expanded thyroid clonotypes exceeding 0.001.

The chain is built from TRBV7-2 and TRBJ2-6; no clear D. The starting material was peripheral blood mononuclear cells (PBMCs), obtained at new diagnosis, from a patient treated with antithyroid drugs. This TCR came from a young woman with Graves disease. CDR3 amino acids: CASRATLGANVLTF. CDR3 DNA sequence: TGTGCCAGCAGGGCAACTTTGGGGGCCAACGTCCTGACTTTC.